The T cell receptor beta chain described here comes from a study of CD8 T cells in ankylosing spondylitis. TCRdb re-derived calls from the 5' RACE reads in MiXCR, one entry per CDR3 protein. The sample consists of 150,000 to 250,000 distinct CDR3 sequences, around 13% of them appearing once. From germline, CDR1 is MNHNS and CDR2 SASEGT. The CDR3 spans 13 residues. V dropped 7 bases and J dropped 3 bases, with 11 bases sitting between them. This clonotype was counted between two and nine times. Its antigen is currently unknown. Regarding the study as a whole: Made up of eight highly homologous variants, a TCR beta motif appeared characteristic of ankylosing spondylitis blood. CD8+ disease-linked clones were present at relatively low frequencies in blood.

This receptor was identified in a male donor with ankylosing spondylitis or in good health (not recorded which). The J gene is TRBJ2-3, the V gene TRBV6-1; D is unclear. The sequencing sample was made of blood, either unsorted or a sorted T cell fraction (not recorded which). Written as DNA, the CDR3 is TGTGCCAGCAACCCCCTCGGTACAGATACGCAGTATTTT. It translates to CASNPLGTDTQYF.